This T cell receptor beta chain was found in a study of blood T cell dynamics during melanoma immunotherapy. Points from the study as a whole: It remained unknown if the driving T cell clones were melanoma-specific.

About this clone: Its antigen is undetermined. One end of the junction varies from germline; a read error may be responsible.

A fixed DNA input of roughly 0.35 ug was used per bulk PBMC sample. Clones were read by immunoSEQ multiplex PCR, and TCRdb kept only the in-frame ones, dropping some. The sample consists of 4,500 to 6,000 clones, more than 75% of them appearing once. Documented time point: pre-treatment baseline. Samples come from before therapy and from week 3 after the first blockade cycle. Patients had no prior systemic cancer treatment, immunosuppressants or other active cancers. CDR1 is MNHNS, CDR2 SASEGT, per germline. CDR3 length equals 16 residues. The chain has TRBV6-1 and TRBJ1-3, with unresolved D. The TCR originated in a human donor with melanoma. Sequenced here: blood, sampled from a patient treated with checkpoint blockade. The CDR3 region is CASREAALVSGNTIYF. The CDR3, as DNA: TGTGCCAGCAGGGAAGCGGCGCTGGTCTCTGGAAACACCATATATTTT.